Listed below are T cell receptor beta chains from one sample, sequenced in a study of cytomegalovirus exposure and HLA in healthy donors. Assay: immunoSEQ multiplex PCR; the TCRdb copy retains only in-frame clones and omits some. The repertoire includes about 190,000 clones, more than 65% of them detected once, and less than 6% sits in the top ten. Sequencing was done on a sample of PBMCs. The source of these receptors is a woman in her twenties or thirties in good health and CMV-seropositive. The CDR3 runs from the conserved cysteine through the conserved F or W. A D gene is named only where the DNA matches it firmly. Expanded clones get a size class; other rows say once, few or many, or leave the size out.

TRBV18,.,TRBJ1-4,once,TGTGCCAGCTCACCAGGAGCCCCTAATGAAAAACTGTTTTTT,CASSPGAPNEKLFF
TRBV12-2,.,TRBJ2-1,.,TGTGCAAGTCGCCCAGACCAGGGACTAGCGGGGGCCCTACCTTGGAATGAGCAGTTCTTC,CASRPDQGLAGALPWNEQFF
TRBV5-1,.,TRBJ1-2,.,TGCGCCAGCAGCGTGGACAATTATGGCTACACCTTC,CASSVDNYGYTF
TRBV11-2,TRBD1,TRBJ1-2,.,TGTGCCAGCGATACAGGGGGCGTTGGCTACACCTTC,CASDTGGVGYTF
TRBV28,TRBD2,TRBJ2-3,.,TGTGCCAGCAGTTTCGCGGGAGACTCAGATACGCAGTATTTT,CASSFAGDSDTQYF
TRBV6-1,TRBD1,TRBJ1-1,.,TGTGCCAGCAGTGCGTCGAACCGAGGACAGGATCGAGCTTTCTTT,CASSASNRGQDRAFF
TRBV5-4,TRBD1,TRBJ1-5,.,TGTGCCAGCAGCCGGGACAGGGGAGATCAGCCCCAGCATTTT,CASSRDRGDQPQHF
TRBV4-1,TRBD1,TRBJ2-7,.,TGCGCCAGCAGCCAAGAACCCCCGCGTGACAGGGGGATCTACGAGCAGTACTTC,CASSQEPPRDRGIYEQYF
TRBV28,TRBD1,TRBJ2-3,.,TGTGCCAGCAGTTTGCGGGGACAGGGCACAGATACGCAGTATTTT,CASSLRGQGTDTQYF
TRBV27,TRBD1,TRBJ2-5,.,TGTGCCAGCAGTTTGATCGGGACAGGGGGGGAGGAGACCCAGTACTTC,CASSLIGTGGEETQYF
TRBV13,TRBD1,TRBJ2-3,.,TGTGCCAGCAGCCCCTGGACAGGCGTCCCCACAGATACGCAGTATTTT,CASSPWTGVPTDTQYF
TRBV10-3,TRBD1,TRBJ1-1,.,TGTGCCATCAGGGTGGACAGGGCCTCATCTGAAGCTTTCTTT,CAIRVDRASSEAFF
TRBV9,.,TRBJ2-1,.,TGTGCCAGCAGCGTAGTAGCTAGCGCCAACTACAATGAGCAGTTCTTC,CASSVVASANYNEQFF
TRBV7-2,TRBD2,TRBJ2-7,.,TGTGCCAGCAGCTTAAGTGGGGGGGACTACGAGCAGTACTTC,CASSLSGGDYEQYF
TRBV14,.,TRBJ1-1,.,TGTGCCAGCAGCCAAGAGGCGTCAGGGAAAACTGAAGCTTTCTTT,CASSQEASGKTEAFF
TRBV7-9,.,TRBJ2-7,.,TGTGCCAGCAGCTCCAGAGGGCAACCCTCCTACGAGCAGTACTTC,CASSSRGQPSYEQYF
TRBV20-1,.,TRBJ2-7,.,TGCAGTGCTAGAGAAAAATACGAGCAGTACTTC,CSAREKYEQYF
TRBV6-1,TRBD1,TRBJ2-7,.,TGTGCCAGCAGTGAAAGGGGGACAGGGTTCACCTACGAGCAGTACTTC,CASSERGTGFTYEQYF
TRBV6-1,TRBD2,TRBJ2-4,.,TGTGCCAGCGGGAATAGCGGGAGGGCCGGGAGCATTCAGTACTTC,CASGNSGRAGSIQYF
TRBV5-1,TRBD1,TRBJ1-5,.,TGCGCCAGCAGCTTGGGGACAGGCATCAGCGCGCCCCAGCATTTT,CASSLGTGISAPQHF
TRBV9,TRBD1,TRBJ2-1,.,TGTGCCAGCAGCGAACGGGACAGGGTACAGTTCTTC,CASSERDRVQFF
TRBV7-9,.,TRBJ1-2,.,TGTGCCAGCAGCAGGGGTTCCGCTCATGGCTACACCTTC,CASSRGSAHGYTF